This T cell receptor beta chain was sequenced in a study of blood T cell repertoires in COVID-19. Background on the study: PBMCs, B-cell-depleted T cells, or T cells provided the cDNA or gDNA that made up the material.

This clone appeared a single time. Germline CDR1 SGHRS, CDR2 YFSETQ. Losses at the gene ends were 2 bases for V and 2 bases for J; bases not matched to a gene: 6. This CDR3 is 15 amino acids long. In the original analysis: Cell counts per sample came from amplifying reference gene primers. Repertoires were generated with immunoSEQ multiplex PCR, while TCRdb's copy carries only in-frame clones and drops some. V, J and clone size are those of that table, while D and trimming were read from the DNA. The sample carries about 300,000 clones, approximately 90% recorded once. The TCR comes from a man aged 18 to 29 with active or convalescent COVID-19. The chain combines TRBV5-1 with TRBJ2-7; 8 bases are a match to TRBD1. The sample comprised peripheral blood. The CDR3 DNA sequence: TGCGCCAGCAGCTTCCTCGGGACAGGAGCCTACGAGCAGTACTTC. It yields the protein CASSFLGTGAYEQYF. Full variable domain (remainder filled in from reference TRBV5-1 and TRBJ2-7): KAGVTQTPRYLIKTRGQQVTLSCSPISGHRSVSWYQQTPGQGLQFLFEYFSETQRNKGNFPGRFSGRQFSNSRSEMNVSTLELGDSALYLCASSFLGTGAYEQYFGPGTRLTVT.